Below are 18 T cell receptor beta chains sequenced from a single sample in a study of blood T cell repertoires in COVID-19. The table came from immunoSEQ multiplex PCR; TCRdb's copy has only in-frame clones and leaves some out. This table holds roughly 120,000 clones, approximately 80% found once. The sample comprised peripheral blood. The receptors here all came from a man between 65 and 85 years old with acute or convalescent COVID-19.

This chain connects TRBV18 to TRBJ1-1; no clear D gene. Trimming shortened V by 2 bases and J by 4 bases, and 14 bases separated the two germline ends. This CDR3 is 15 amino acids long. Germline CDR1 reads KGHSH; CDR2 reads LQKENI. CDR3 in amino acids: CASSPTSRESTEAFF. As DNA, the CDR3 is TGTGCCAGCTCACCAACGAGTCGGGAATCCACTGAAGCTTTCTTT.

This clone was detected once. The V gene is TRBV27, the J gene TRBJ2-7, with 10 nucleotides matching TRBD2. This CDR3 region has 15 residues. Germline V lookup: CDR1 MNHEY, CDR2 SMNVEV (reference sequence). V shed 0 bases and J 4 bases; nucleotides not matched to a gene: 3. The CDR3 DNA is TGTGCCAGCAGTTTATCGGGACTAGCGCATTACGAGCAGTACTTC. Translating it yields CASSLSGLAHYEQYF.

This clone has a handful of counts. The CDR3 spells CASSPRRGTQYF. In nucleotides, the CDR3 is TGTGCCAGTAGTCCTAGACGCGGGACCCAGTACTTC. J is TRBJ2-5 and V is TRBV19; the D is unclear. Germline CDR1 LNHDA, CDR2 SQIVND (reference sequence). Trimming left V 5 bases short and J 7 bases short, with 11 bases between. The CDR3 spans 12 residues.

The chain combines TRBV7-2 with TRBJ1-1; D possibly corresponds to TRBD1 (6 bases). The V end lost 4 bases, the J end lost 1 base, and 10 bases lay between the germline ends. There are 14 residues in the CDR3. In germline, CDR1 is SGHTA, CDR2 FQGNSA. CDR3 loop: CASSSRGGNTEAFF. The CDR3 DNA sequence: TGTGCCAGCAGCTCTCGAGGGGGGAACACTGAAGCTTTCTTT.

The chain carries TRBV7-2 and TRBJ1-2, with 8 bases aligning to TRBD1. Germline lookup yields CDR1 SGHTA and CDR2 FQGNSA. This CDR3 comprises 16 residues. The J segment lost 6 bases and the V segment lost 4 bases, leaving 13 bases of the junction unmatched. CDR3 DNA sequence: TGTGCCAGCAGCTCCCGGGTAACAGGGGGGCAAGATGGCTACACCTTC. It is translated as CASSSRVTGGQDGYTF.

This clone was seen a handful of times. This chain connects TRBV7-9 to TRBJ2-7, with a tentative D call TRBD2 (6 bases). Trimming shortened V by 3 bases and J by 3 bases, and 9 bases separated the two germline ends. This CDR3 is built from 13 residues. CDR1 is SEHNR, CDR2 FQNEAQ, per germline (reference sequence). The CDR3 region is CASSFGGYYEQYF. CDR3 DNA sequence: TGTGCCAGCAGCTTCGGAGGGTACTACGAGCAGTACTTC.

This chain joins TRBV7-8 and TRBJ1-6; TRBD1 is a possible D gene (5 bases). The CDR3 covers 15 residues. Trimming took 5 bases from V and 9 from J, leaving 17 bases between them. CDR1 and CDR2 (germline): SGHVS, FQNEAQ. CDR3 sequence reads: CASSGRGFQASPLHF. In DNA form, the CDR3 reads TGTGCCAGCAGCGGACGGGGGTTTCAAGCTTCACCCCTCCACTTT.

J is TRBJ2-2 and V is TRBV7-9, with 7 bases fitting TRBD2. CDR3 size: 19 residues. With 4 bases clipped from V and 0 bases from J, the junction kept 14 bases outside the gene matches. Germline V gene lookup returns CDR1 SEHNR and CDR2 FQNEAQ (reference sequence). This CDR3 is CASSSPSGRDEPNTGELFF. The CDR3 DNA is TGTGCCAGCAGCTCCCCGTCGGGGAGGGATGAGCCGAACACCGGGGAGCTGTTTTTT.

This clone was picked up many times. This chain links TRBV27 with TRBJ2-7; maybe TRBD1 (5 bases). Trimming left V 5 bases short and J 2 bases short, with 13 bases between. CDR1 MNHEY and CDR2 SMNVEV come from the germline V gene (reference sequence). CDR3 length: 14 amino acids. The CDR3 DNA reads TGTGCCAGCAGTGGGTTTGGGGCCCCCTACGAGCAGTACTTC. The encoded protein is CASSGFGAPYEQYF.

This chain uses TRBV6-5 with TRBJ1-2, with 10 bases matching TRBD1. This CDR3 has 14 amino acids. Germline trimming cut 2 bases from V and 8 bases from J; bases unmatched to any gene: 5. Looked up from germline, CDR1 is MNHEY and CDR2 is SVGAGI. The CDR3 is CASSYTTGGEGYTF. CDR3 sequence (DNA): TGTGCCAGCAGTTACACGACAGGGGGCGAGGGCTACACCTTC.

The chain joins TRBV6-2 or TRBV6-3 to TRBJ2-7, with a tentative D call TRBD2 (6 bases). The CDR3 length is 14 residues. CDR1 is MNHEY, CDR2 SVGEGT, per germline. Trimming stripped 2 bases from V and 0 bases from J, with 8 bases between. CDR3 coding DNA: TGTGCCAGCAGTTACGGGGGGTACTCCTACGAGCAGTACTTC. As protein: CASSYGGYSYEQYF.

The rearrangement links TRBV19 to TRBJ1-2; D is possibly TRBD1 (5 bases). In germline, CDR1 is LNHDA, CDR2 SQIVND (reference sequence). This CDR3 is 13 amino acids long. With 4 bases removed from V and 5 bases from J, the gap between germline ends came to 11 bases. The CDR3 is CASSNPGSYGYTF. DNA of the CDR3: TGTGCCAGTAGTAACCCAGGGTCTTATGGCTACACCTTC.

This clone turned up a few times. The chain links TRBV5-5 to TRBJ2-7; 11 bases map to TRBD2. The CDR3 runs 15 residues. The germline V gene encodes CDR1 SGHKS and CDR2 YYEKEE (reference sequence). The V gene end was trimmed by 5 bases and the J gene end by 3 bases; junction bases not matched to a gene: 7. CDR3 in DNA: TGTGCCAGCAGTCGGACTAGCGGGTTTCTCTACGAGCAGTACTTC. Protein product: CASSRTSGFLYEQYF. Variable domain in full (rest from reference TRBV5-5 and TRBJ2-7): DAGVTQSPTHLIKTRGQQVTLRCSPISGHKSVSWYQQVLGQGPQFIFQYYEKEERGRGNFPDRFSARQFPNYSSELNVNALLLGDSALYLCASSRTSGFLYEQYFGPGTRLTVT.

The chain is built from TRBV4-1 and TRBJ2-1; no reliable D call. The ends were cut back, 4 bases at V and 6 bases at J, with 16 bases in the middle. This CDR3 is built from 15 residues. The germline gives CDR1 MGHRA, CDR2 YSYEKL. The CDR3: CASSLPPQVGNEQFF. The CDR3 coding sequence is TGCGCCAGCAGCCTCCCCCCCCAGGTTGGCAATGAGCAGTTCTTC.

This CDR3 is CASSATGKNTEAFF. The DNA of the CDR3 is TGTGCCAGCAGCGCGACAGGGAAGAACACTGAAGCTTTCTTT. The chain links TRBV11-2 to TRBJ1-1; 7 bases match TRBD1. This CDR3 is 14 amino acids long. Germline V gives CDR1 SGHAT, CDR2 FQNNGV. V gave up 5 bases and J gave up 1 base; unmatched junction bases: 4. Full variable domain (rest looked up from reference TRBV11-2 and TRBJ1-1): EAGVAQSPRYKIIEKRQSVAFWCNPISGHATLYWYQQILGQGPKLLIQFQNNGVVDDSQLPKDRFSAERLKGVDSTLKIQPAKLEDSAVYLCASSATGKNTEAFFGQGTRLTVV.

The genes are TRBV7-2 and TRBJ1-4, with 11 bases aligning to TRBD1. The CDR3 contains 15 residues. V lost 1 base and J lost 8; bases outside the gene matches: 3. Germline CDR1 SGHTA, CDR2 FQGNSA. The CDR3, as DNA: TGTGCCAGCAGCTTAGTAGGGGACAGGGGGGAAAAACTGTTTTTT. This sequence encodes CASSLVGDRGEKLFF. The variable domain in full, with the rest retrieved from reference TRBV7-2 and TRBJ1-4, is GAGVSQSPSNKVTEKGKDVELRCDPISGHTALYWYRQSLGQGLEFLIYFQGNSAPDKSGLPSDRFSAERTGGSVSTLTIQRTQQEDSAVYLCASSLVGDRGEKLFFGSGTQLSVL.

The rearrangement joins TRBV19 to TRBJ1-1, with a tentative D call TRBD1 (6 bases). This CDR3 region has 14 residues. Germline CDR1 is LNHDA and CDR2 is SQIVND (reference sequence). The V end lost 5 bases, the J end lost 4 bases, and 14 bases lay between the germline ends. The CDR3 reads CASSWQGTSTEAFF. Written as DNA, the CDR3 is TGTGCCAGTAGTTGGCAGGGGACGAGCACTGAAGCTTTCTTT.

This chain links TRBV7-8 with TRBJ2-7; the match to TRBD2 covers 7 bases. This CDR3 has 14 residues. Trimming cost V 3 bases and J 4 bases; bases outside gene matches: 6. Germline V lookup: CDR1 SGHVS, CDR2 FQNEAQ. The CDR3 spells CASSFTGGGYEQYF. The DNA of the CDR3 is TGTGCCAGCAGCTTTACTGGGGGGGGGTACGAGCAGTACTTC.